Following are 30 T cell receptor beta chains from one sample sequenced in a study of cytomegalovirus exposure and HLA in healthy donors (dated by TCRdb to the late 2010s). The library was made by the immunoSEQ multiplex PCR assay. A mixture of 60 forward primers for TCR Vbeta segments and 13 reverse primers for TCR Jbeta segments was used in the multiplex PCR. Here the immuneACCESS table is served through TCRdb, limited to in-frame sequences with V and J called. Missing clones are a known gap in these copies; in checked studies unresolved V genes cover under half, and the rest lacks a known reason. The sample has approximately 150,000 clones on record, 80% to 90% of them singletons. Of the sample, around 7.7% falls within the top ten clones. Sequenced: PBMCs. Receptor source: a woman under 40 in good health and CMV-seropositive.

The J gene is TRBJ1-2, the V gene TRBV6-4; 7 nucleotides match TRBD1. The germline V gene has CDR1 MRHNA and CDR2 SNTAGT. The CDR3 consists of 13 residues. Unmatched junction bases numbered 9, after V lost 4 bases and J lost 10 bases. The CDR3 here is CASSGDRDSSYTF. The DNA of the CDR3 is TGTGCCAGCAGTGGTGACAGGGACTCCTCCTACACCTTC.

This chain joins TRBV15 and TRBJ1-6; D gene uncertain. V was pared by 1 base and J by 5 bases, with 12 bases between. The length of the CDR3 is 16 residues. Germline values: CDR1 LNHNV, CDR2 YYDKDF (reference sequence). The CDR3 nucleotides are TGTGCCACCAGCAGAGCATCGGGAGCAAATAATTCACCCCTCCACTTT. It encodes CATSRASGANNSPLHF.

The chain carries TRBV28 and TRBJ2-4; maybe TRBD2 (6 bases). This CDR3 is 16 amino acids long. CDR1 and CDR2 (germline): MDHEN, SYDVKM. V lost 2 bases and J 0 bases, leaving 11 bases between the germline ends. CDR3 sequence: CASSLPGEVAKNIQYF. The CDR3, as DNA: TGTGCCAGCAGTTTACCCGGGGAGGTAGCCAAAAACATTCAGTACTTC.

The chain links TRBV7-6 to TRBJ2-7, with a tentative D call TRBD2 (6 bases). Germline V gives CDR1 SGHVS, CDR2 FNYEAQ. V was shortened by 5 bases and J by 2 bases, with 16 bases between the two germline ends. The CDR3 extends over 15 amino acids. The CDR3 sequence is CASSLGRTDAYEQYF. CDR3 DNA sequence: TGTGCCAGCAGCCTAGGGAGGACGGACGCCTACGAGCAGTACTTC.

The V call is TRBV19, the J call TRBJ1-4; D is unresolved. There are 14 residues in the CDR3. V shed 3 bases and J shed 7 bases, with 12 bases lying between them. Germline V gene sequence: CDR1 LNHDA, CDR2 SQIVND (reference sequence). In DNA form, the CDR3 reads TGTGCCAGTAGTATCGTGGGGAGCGGTGAAAAACTGTTTTTT. Its protein product is CASSIVGSGEKLFF.

The rearrangement uses TRBV9 and TRBJ1-1; 7 nucleotides agree with TRBD1. Germline V lookup: CDR1 SGDLS, CDR2 YYNGEE. CDR3 length equals 12 residues. Trimming cost V 3 bases and J 11 bases; bases outside gene matches: 7. The CDR3 is CASSGQGGRAFF. Written as DNA, the CDR3 is TGTGCCAGCAGCGGCCAAGGGGGCCGGGCTTTCTTT.

This clone has more than one count but fewer than ten. The chain joins TRBV15 to TRBJ1-5; 7 nucleotides line up with TRBD1. V shed 5 bases and J 5 bases; nucleotides not matched to a gene: 6. Germline V gene lookup returns CDR1 LNHNV and CDR2 YYDKDF (reference sequence). The CDR3 is made up of 14 amino acids. CDR3 amino acids: CATSGDREYQPQHF. The CDR3 DNA sequence: TGTGCCACCAGCGGTGACAGGGAATATCAGCCCCAGCATTTT.

This chain connects TRBV2 to TRBJ1-5; D call uncertain. Germline V CDR1 and CDR2: SNHLY, FYNNEI. V lost 0 bases and J 10 bases, leaving 13 bases between the germline ends. The CDR3 totals 14 residues. As DNA, the CDR3 is TGTGCCAGCAGTGAAGCCATCTGGAGGAGTCCCCAGCATTTT. Its protein is CASSEAIWRSPQHF.

The chain recombines TRBV5-1 with TRBJ2-4, with a possible D match to TRBD1 (6 bases). The V end lost 3 bases, the J end lost 3 bases, and 22 bases lay between the germline ends. The V gene's germline CDR1 is SGHRS and CDR2 YFSETQ. The CDR3 is 18 amino acids. CDR3 loop: CASSSEPTGSGRKNIQYF. The CDR3 DNA reads TGCGCCAGCAGCTCTGAACCTACAGGGTCCGGTCGCAAAAACATTCAGTACTTC.

The CDR3 is CASTDGGRSYGYTF. The DNA of the CDR3 is TGTGCCAGCACCGACGGGGGGCGCAGCTATGGCTACACCTTC. V gene TRBV2 combines with J gene TRBJ1-2, with a tentative D call TRBD1 (6 bases). Germline loops: CDR1 SNHLY, CDR2 FYNNEI. The germline V and J ends were trimmed by 7 bases and 4 bases, with 16 bases remaining between them. This CDR3 spans 14 amino acids. Complete variable domain (other parts from reference TRBV2 and TRBJ1-2): EPEVTQTPSHQVTQMGQEVILRCVPISNHLYFYWYRQILGQKVEFLVSFYNNEISEKSEIFDDQFSVERPDGSNFTLKIRSTKLEDSAMYFCASTDGGRSYGYTFGSGTRLTVV.

The chain's CDR3 is CATSRGGDYNEQFF. In nucleotides, the CDR3 is TGTGCCACCTCGAGAGGGGGCGACTACAATGAGCAGTTCTTC. This chain joins TRBV10-3 and TRBJ2-1; 7 nucleotides line up with TRBD1. With 10 bases clipped from V and 3 bases from J, the junction kept 9 bases outside the gene matches. In germline, CDR1 is ENHRY, CDR2 SYGVKD. The CDR3 totals 14 residues.

V gene TRBV7-9 combines with J gene TRBJ1-2, with a weak D call TRBD1 (6 bases). V dropped 5 bases and J dropped 5 bases, with 21 bases sitting between them. Germline V gene data show CDR1 as SEHNR and CDR2 as FQNEAQ (reference sequence). The CDR3 contains 16 residues. CDR3 in amino acids: CASSAEQGIRHYGYTF. The CDR3 DNA reads TGTGCCAGCAGCGCGGAACAGGGAATACGTCATTATGGCTACACCTTC.

The chain employs TRBV6-1 and TRBJ2-1, with D hard to call. This CDR3 region has 12 residues. V lost 6 bases and J 4 bases, leaving 7 bases between the germline ends. Germline assignment: CDR1 MNHNS and CDR2 SASEGT. CDR3 loop: CASRLQYNEQFF. In DNA form, the CDR3 reads TGTGCCAGCAGGCTGCAGTACAATGAGCAGTTCTTC.

This chain joins TRBV7-9 and TRBJ2-5, with D hard to call. Trimming removed 5 bases from V and 5 bases from J, with 9 bases in between. This CDR3 comprises 12 residues. Looked up from germline, CDR1 is SEHNR and CDR2 is FQNEAQ (reference sequence). The CDR3 reads CASSLNMETQYF. Written as DNA, the CDR3 is TGTGCCAGCAGCCTTAATATGGAGACCCAGTACTTC.

The rearrangement joins TRBV12-5 to TRBJ1-5; 9 positions agree with TRBD1. Trimming took 1 base from V and 6 from J; bases not matched to a gene: 10. CDR1 is LGHNT, CDR2 FRNRAP, per germline. The CDR3 runs to 17 residues. As DNA, the CDR3 is TGTGCTAGTGGTTTGGCTCCAACAGGGGGCATAGGTCAGCCCCAGCATTTT. Translating gives CASGLAPTGGIGQPQHF.

As concerns this clone: At the DNA level, this CDR3 is encoded by other sequences in the same sample as well. This chain uses TRBV28 with TRBJ1-2; 7 nucleotides line up with TRBD1. Germline V gene data show CDR1 as MDHEN and CDR2 as SYDVKM. J gave up 6 bases and V 5 bases, and 6 bases lay outside the gene matches. CDR3 length: 13 amino acids. The CDR3 loop reads CASSLMTGNGYTF. The DNA for the CDR3 is TGTGCCAGCAGTCTTATGACAGGGAATGGCTACACCTTC.

The chain employs TRBV28 and TRBJ1-2, with 11 bases identical to TRBD1. The J segment lost 3 bases and the V segment lost 8 bases, leaving 8 bases of the junction unmatched. Germline V gene data show CDR1 as MDHEN and CDR2 as SYDVKM. CDR3 length: 15 amino acids. The DNA for the CDR3 is TGTGCCAGCCAGACCCCGGGACAGGGGGACTATGGCTACACCTTC. Translated: CASQTPGQGDYGYTF.

The count of this clone is one. V gene TRBV5-6 combines with J gene TRBJ1-2; 11 bases agree with TRBD1. This CDR3 is built from 14 residues. CDR1 SGHDT and CDR2 YYEEEE come from the germline V gene. Trimming took 4 bases from V and 5 from J; bases not matched to a gene: 4. The CDR3 coding sequence is TGTGCCAGCAGCGGGACAGGGGGTTGGTATGGCTACACCTTC. Translation gives CASSGTGGWYGYTF.

The V and J genes are TRBV5-1 and TRBJ2-2; 15 bases fit TRBD2. Germline-derived CDR1 and CDR2 are SGHRS and YFSETQ. Trimming took 2 bases from V and 3 from J; bases not matched to a gene: 11. This CDR3 comprises 20 residues. The CDR3 nucleotides are TGCGCCAGCAGCTTAGCTGACGGACTAGCGGGGGGGCCAGACACCGGGGAGCTGTTTTTT. This codes for CASSLADGLAGGPDTGELFF. Filled out from reference TRBV5-1 and TRBJ2-2, the complete variable domain reads KAGVTQTPRYLIKTRGQQVTLSCSPISGHRSVSWYQQTPGQGLQFLFEYFSETQRNKGNFPGRFSGRQFSNSRSEMNVSTLELGDSALYLCASSLADGLAGGPDTGELFFGEGSRLTVL.

Written as DNA, the CDR3 is TGTGCCAGCAGTGAATACAGGGACACCATATATTTT. Amino acids: CASSEYRDTIYF. This chain uses TRBV6-5 with TRBJ1-3; TRBD1 is a possible D gene (6 bases). The CDR3 loop spans 12 amino acids. V lost 5 bases, J lost 8 bases, and 10 bases lay in between. The germline gives CDR1 MNHEY, CDR2 SVGAGI.

In DNA, the CDR3 is TGCGCCAGCAGCTTCGGGAGACAGTACGAGCAGTACTTC. Protein: CASSFGRQYEQYF. The rearrangement uses TRBV5-1 and TRBJ2-7, with D maybe TRBD2 (6 bases). Germline values: CDR1 SGHRS, CDR2 YFSETQ. Trimming left V 2 bases short and J 4 bases short, with 10 bases between. This CDR3 has 13 residues.

The J gene is TRBJ1-2, the V gene TRBV29-1; the D gene is possibly TRBD1 (6 bases). This CDR3 comprises 13 residues. V dropped 4 bases and J dropped 1 base, with 10 bases sitting between them. The V gene's germline CDR1 is SQVTM and CDR2 ANQGSEA. The CDR3 DNA reads as TGCAGCGTTGCATCAGGGGTTAACTATGGCTACACCTTC. The encoded protein is CSVASGVNYGYTF.

V gene TRBV7-2 combines with J gene TRBJ2-3; perhaps TRBD2 as D (6 bases). CDR1 is SGHTA and CDR2 is FQGNSA in the germline V gene. The CDR3 is made up of 14 amino acids. V dropped 3 bases and J dropped 3 bases, with 10 bases sitting between them. The CDR3 DNA follows: TGTGCCAGCAGCTTCCGGCTAGCGACAGATACGCAGTATTTT. It codes for CASSFRLATDTQYF. The full variable domain, with the rest looked up from reference TRBV7-2 and TRBJ2-3, is GAGVSQSPSNKVTEKGKDVELRCDPISGHTALYWYRQSLGQGLEFLIYFQGNSAPDKSGLPSDRFSAERTGGSVSTLTIQRTQQEDSAVYLCASSFRLATDTQYFGPGTRLTVL.

This clone was observed a handful of times. This rearrangement joins TRBV6-5 to TRBJ2-2; D gene unclear. This CDR3 spans 14 amino acids. The V gene's germline CDR1 is MNHEY and CDR2 SVGAGI. V was clipped by 1 base and J by 7 bases, with 10 bases between them. In DNA, the CDR3 is TGTGCCAGCAGTTACTTGCAGGTCGGCGGGGAGCTGTTTTTT. It translates to CASSYLQVGGELFF.

Only one count was recorded for this clone. This chain uses TRBV12-5 with TRBJ2-3; possible D gene TRBD2, 6 bases. V shed 3 bases and J shed 5 bases, with 9 bases lying between them. CDR3 length equals 13 residues. CDR1 is LGHNT and CDR2 is FRNRAP in the germline V gene. CDR3 sequence reads: CASGLGEEDTQYF. Here the CDR3 DNA reads TGTGCTAGTGGTTTAGGGGAGGAAGATACGCAGTATTTT. The variable domain in full, with the rest retrieved from reference TRBV12-5 and TRBJ2-3, is DARVTQTPRHKVTEMGQEVTMRCQPILGHNTVFWYRQTMMQGLELLAYFRNRAPLDDSGMPKDRFSAEMPDATLATLKIQPSEPRDSAVYFCASGLGEEDTQYFGPGTRLTVL.

The chain joins TRBV7-7 to TRBJ1-5; D possibly corresponds to TRBD1 (6 bases). Germline assignment: CDR1 SSHAT and CDR2 FNYEAQ (reference sequence). This CDR3 has 16 amino acids. The ends were cut back, 5 bases at V and 2 bases at J, with 16 bases in the middle. The CDR3 nucleotides are TGTGCCAGCAGCCCACTGCAGGGGTTTCGCAATCAGCCCCAGCATTTT. Its protein product is CASSPLQGFRNQPQHF. The full variable domain, its missing parts supplied by reference TRBV7-7 and TRBJ1-5, is GAGVSQSPRYKVTKRGQDVTLRCDPISSHATLYWYQQALGQGPEFLTYFNYEAQPDKSGLPSDRFSAERPEGSISTLTIQRTEQRDSAMYRCASSPLQGFRNQPQHFGDGTRLSIL.

This clone has more than one count but fewer than ten. V and J are TRBV28 and TRBJ2-3; 11 nucleotides line up with TRBD2. Looked up from germline, CDR1 is MDHEN and CDR2 is SYDVKM. The CDR3 is made up of 16 amino acids. V shed 5 bases, J shed 4 bases, and the junction held 8 bases outside the gene matches. CDR3 sequence reads: CASSLSGGEGADTQYF. CDR3 coding DNA: TGTGCCAGCAGTCTTAGCGGGGGGGAGGGGGCAGATACGCAGTATTTT. Together with reference TRBV28 and TRBJ2-3, the CDR3 gives the full variable domain: DVKVTQSSRYLVKRTGEKVFLECVQDMDHENMFWYRQDPGLGLRLIYFSYDVKMKEKGDIPEGYSVSREKKERFSLILESASTNQTSMYLCASSLSGGEGADTQYFGPGTRLTVL.

J is TRBJ2-5 and V is TRBV5-6; the match to TRBD2 covers 9 bases. In germline, CDR1 is SGHDT, CDR2 YYEEEE. This CDR3 is 15 amino acids long. V trimming: 2 bases; J trimming: 4 bases; junction bases outside the gene matches: 6. CDR3 sequence (DNA): TGTGCCAGCAGCTTAGGCGGGGGGGCCAGAGAGACCCAGTACTTC. Protein: CASSLGGGARETQYF.

The DNA of the CDR3 is TGCGCCAGCAGTCCGGGGGCTGGAAACACCATATATTTT. Translating gives CASSPGAGNTIYF. The V gene is TRBV5-1, the J gene TRBJ1-3; D may be TRBD1 (5 bases). Germline CDR1 and CDR2: SGHRS and YFSETQ. Deletions cut 5 bases from V and 2 bases from J, with 8 bases between. The CDR3 is made up of 13 amino acids.

This chain's CDR3 is CASREQGSGNTIYF. The CDR3 bases are TGTGCCAGCAGAGAACAGGGGTCTGGAAACACCATATATTTT. The chain uses TRBV5-8 and TRBJ1-3, with 7 bases lining up with TRBD1. There are 14 residues in the CDR3. Germline CDR1 SGHTS, CDR2 YDEGEE. J lost 1 base, V lost 5 bases, and 3 bases had no gene match.